The 14 T cell receptor beta chains listed next were all sequenced from one sample in a study of blood T cells in healthy people across ages. A J-beta primer mix and a sample-barcoded 5' primer were used in a second PCR of roughly 7 to 12 cycles. Each CDR3 protein is one row after TCRdb ran MiXCR on the 5' RACE reads. This table has about 730,000 distinct CDR3 sequences, 40% to 45% appearing once. Sequencing was performed on blood. The receptors were sampled from a woman between 55 and 75 years old in good health.

The chain links TRBV14 to TRBJ2-1; 14 nucleotides line up with TRBD2. Germline V gene sequence: CDR1 SGHDN, CDR2 FVKESK. V lost 0 bases to trimming and J lost 7 bases; unmatched junction nucleotides: 11. The CDR3 sequence is 19 residues long. The CDR3 DNA reads as TGTGCCAGCAGCCAAGATCCGGGACTAGCGGGGGCCAGTCGGAATGAGCAGTTCTTC. Its translation is CASSQDPGLAGASRNEQFF. The entire variable domain, with the rest obtained from reference TRBV14 and TRBJ2-1, is as follows: EAGVTQFPSHSVIEKGQTVTLRCDPISGHDNLYWYRRVMGKEIKFLLHFVKESKQDESGMPNNRFLAERTGGTYSTLKVQPAELEDSGVYFCASSQDPGLAGASRNEQFFGPGTRLTVL.

This clonotype was seen only a few times. V gene TRBV2 combines with J gene TRBJ2-7; D perhaps matches TRBD1 (6 bases). V lost 5 bases and J 7 bases, leaving 21 bases between the germline ends. Germline V gene data show CDR1 as SNHLY and CDR2 as FYNNEI. CDR3 length: 15 residues. The chain's CDR3 is CASSFRTAQLGEQYF. The CDR3 DNA sequence: TGTGCCAGCAGTTTCCGGACAGCTCAACTGGGGGAGCAGTACTTC.

The chain combines TRBV9 with TRBJ1-4; 7 bases line up with TRBD1. This CDR3 region has 17 residues. Germline V gene data show CDR1 as SGDLS and CDR2 as YYNGEE. Trimming removed 0 bases from V and 3 bases from J; junction bases left unmatched: 8. The CDR3 spells CASSVEVEGTANEKLFF. CDR3 DNA sequence: TGTGCCAGCAGCGTAGAGGTCGAGGGGACAGCTAATGAAAAACTGTTTTTT.

V is TRBV12-3 or TRBV12-4 and J is TRBJ2-7; 8 bases fit TRBD1. The ends lost 7 bases at V and 4 bases at J; junction bases unmatched: 15. The CDR3 has 16 residues. For the CDR3, the DNA is TGTGCCAGCACTCTCCTCGGTGGACAGGGTATTTACGAGCAGTACTTC. Translated: CASTLLGGQGIYEQYF.

This clonotype occurred a few times. The J gene is TRBJ1-1, the V gene TRBV3-1; D is possibly TRBD1 (6 bases). Germline assignment: CDR1 LGHDT and CDR2 YNNKEL (reference sequence). The CDR3 covers 16 residues. V was pared by 2 bases and J by 4 bases, with 17 bases between. CDR3 nucleotide sequence: TGTGCCAGCAGCCAACCAGGCAGGGGAGTGGGCACTGAAGCTTTCTTT. This codes for CASSQPGRGVGTEAFF.

V usage is TRBV9 and J usage is TRBJ2-5; 10 nucleotides agree with TRBD2. This CDR3 is 16 amino acids long. Germline lookup yields CDR1 SGDLS and CDR2 YYNGEE. V shed 0 bases and J 11 bases; nucleotides not matched to a gene: 13. The CDR3, as DNA: TGTGCCAGCAGCGTAGAAAGGGAGCGGGAGGGCGATGAGCAGTACTTC. Translation gives CASSVEREREGDEQYF.

Only a few counts were recorded for this clonotype. The rearrangement uses TRBV5-1 and TRBJ1-2, with D possibly being TRBD1 (5 bases). Trimming took 3 bases from V and 1 from J, leaving 10 bases between them. Germline V CDR1 and CDR2: SGHRS, YFSETQ. CDR3 size: 14 residues. CDR3 DNA sequence: TGCGCCAGCAGCTACGGACAATTTAACTATGGCTACACCTTC. Protein: CASSYGQFNYGYTF.

The rearrangement joins TRBV29-1 to TRBJ2-3; D not resolved. The CDR3 consists of 13 residues. Germline CDR1 SQVTM, CDR2 ANQGSEA. V shed 5 bases and J shed 14 bases, with 23 bases lying between them. The CDR3 region has the DNA TGCAGCGTTCTGTCAGCCAGCACAGATACACTGTATTTT. This translates into CSVLSASTDTLYF.

This chain connects TRBV3-1 to TRBJ2-4; 11 positions agree with TRBD2. Germline CDR1 and CDR2: LGHDT and YNNKEL (reference sequence). There are 16 residues in the CDR3. The trim removed 0 bases at V and 9 bases at J, leaving 7 bases unmatched. CDR3 loop: CASSQETSGGLGIQYF. The CDR3 bases are TGTGCCAGCAGCCAAGAAACTAGCGGGGGATTAGGCATTCAGTACTTC.

Concerning this clonotype: A read error is possible here, since a much larger clone lies one base away. The DNA of the CDR3 is TGTGCCAGCAGCTTAGCGGAATGGGGCTACATCTTC. Protein product: CASSLAEWGYIF. V gene TRBV7-2 combines with J gene TRBJ1-2; a weak D match, TRBD1 (5 bases). CDR1 and CDR2 from the germline V gene are SGHTA and FQGNSA. The CDR3 consists of 12 residues. Full variable domain (remainder filled in from reference TRBV7-2 and TRBJ1-2): GAGVSQSPSNKVTEKGKDVELRCDPISGHTALYWYRQSLGQGLEFLIYFQGNSAPDKSGLPSDRFSAERTGGSVSTLTIQRTQQEDSAVYLCASSLAEWGYIFGSGTRLTVV.

The chain recombines TRBV5-1 with TRBJ1-2; D not certain. The germline gives CDR1 SGHRS, CDR2 YFSETQ. Between the trimmed V and J ends, which lost 4 bases and 8 bases, there was a span of 12 bases. The CDR3 extends over 12 amino acids. CDR3 nucleotide sequence: TGCGCCAGCAGCAGAGAGTCTGAGGGCTACACCTTC. Translation: CASSRESEGYTF.

This clonotype turned up a few times. The gene calls are TRBV27 and TRBJ2-7; the D is unclear. CDR3 length equals 14 residues. CDR1 and CDR2 (germline): MNHEY, SMNVEV (reference sequence). Trimming took off 1 base at V and 6 bases at J, with 13 bases between the two ends. The CDR3 coding sequence is TGTGCCAGCAGTTTATATCCCGTTTCGGGCGAGCAGTACTTC. Translating it yields CASSLYPVSGEQYF.

This chain connects TRBV12-3 or TRBV12-4 to TRBJ2-5, with TRBD2 matching 11 bases. This CDR3 comprises 17 residues. V lost 0 bases and J lost 1; bases outside the gene matches: 4. The CDR3 DNA reads as TGTGCCAGCAGTTTAGCGTTGACTAGCGGGATCCAAGAGACCCAGTACTTC. Amino acid sequence: CASSLALTSGIQETQYF.

This clonotype was observed once. The chain links TRBV20-1 to TRBJ1-1; D gene uncertain. CDR3 length equals 10 residues. Germline CDR1 is DFQATT and CDR2 is SNEGSKA (reference sequence). The V end was cut by 0 bases, the J end by 10 bases, with 6 bases between. The CDR3 here is CSARDLVAFF. The CDR3 nucleotides read TGCAGTGCTAGAGATCTAGTAGCTTTCTTT.